The 7 T cell receptor beta chains presented below share a single source sample, sequenced in a study of blood T cell repertoires in COVID-19. TCRdb keeps only in-frame clones here, not all; method: immunoSEQ multiplex PCR. This table holds 350,000 or so clones, about 88% found once. Material for sequencing was PBMCs or T cells enriched from blood (not recorded which). These receptors were collected from a woman in her twenties or thirties who had recovered from COVID-19.

The CDR3 loop reads CASSWSGTGGGKGQPQHF. DNA for the CDR3: TGTGCCAGCAGCTGGTCCGGGACAGGGGGCGGAAAGGGACAGCCCCAGCATTTT. The chain combines TRBV5-4 with TRBJ1-5, with TRBD1 matching 12 bases. The CDR3 extends over 18 amino acids. V trimming: 3 bases; J trimming: 7 bases; junction bases outside the gene matches: 14. Germline V gives CDR1 SGHNT, CDR2 YYREEE (reference sequence).

The chain is built from TRBV28 and TRBJ2-7; 9 bases map to TRBD1. V lost 5 bases and J lost 7; bases outside the gene matches: 18. This CDR3 is 17 amino acids long. Germline V gives CDR1 MDHEN, CDR2 SYDVKM. The CDR3 DNA reads as TGTGCCAGCAGTGGGCAGGGTGGGACAGGGCCCGTGGCAGAGCAGTACTTC. It codes for CASSGQGGTGPVAEQYF.

The J gene is TRBJ2-1, the V gene TRBV18, with TRBD2 as a possible D gene (6 bases). With 4 bases removed from V and 4 bases from J, the gap between germline ends came to 11 bases. Germline loops: CDR1 KGHSH, CDR2 LQKENI. CDR3 length: 14 amino acids. The CDR3 DNA reads as TGTGCCAGCTCACAAAATGGACTATACAATGAGCAGTTCTTC. It yields the protein CASSQNGLYNEQFF.

The gene calls are TRBV18 and TRBJ2-7; 8 bases are shared with TRBD1. Germline-derived CDR1 and CDR2 are KGHSH and LQKENI. The trim removed 4 bases at V and 6 bases at J, leaving 8 bases unmatched. The CDR3 loop spans 14 amino acids. The CDR3 region is CASSLKETGGEQYF. The CDR3, as DNA: TGTGCCAGCTCACTGAAAGAAACAGGGGGCGAGCAGTACTTC.

The chain links TRBV2 to TRBJ2-1, with TRBD2 matching over 11 bases. V was clipped by 6 bases and J by 7 bases; unmatched bases: 11. The CDR3 spans 16 residues. The germline gives CDR1 SNHLY, CDR2 FYNNEI. CDR3 sequence (DNA): TGTGCCAGCAGGGAGACTAGCGGGGACGCGGGGAATGAGCAGTTCTTC. Its protein is CASRETSGDAGNEQFF.

The rearrangement links TRBV2 to TRBJ1-3; D gene ambiguous. V shed 3 bases and J shed 2 bases, with 8 bases lying between them. The CDR3 is 14 residues long. The germline gives CDR1 SNHLY, CDR2 FYNNEI. CDR3 protein: CASSEGSAGNTIYF. The CDR3 DNA sequence: TGTGCCAGCAGTGAGGGCTCCGCTGGAAACACCATATATTTT.

This clone appeared once. The genes are TRBV5-4 and TRBJ2-3; TRBD2 aligns across 13 bases. Germline CDR1 SGHNT, CDR2 YYREEE (reference sequence). This CDR3 is 20 amino acids long. J was trimmed by 0 bases and V by 0 bases; bases with no gene match: 10. The CDR3 nucleotides read TGTGCCAGCAGCTTGGACAGGACTAGCGGGGGCCGATCTAGCACAGATACGCAGTATTTT. This gives the protein CASSLDRTSGGRSSTDTQYF.